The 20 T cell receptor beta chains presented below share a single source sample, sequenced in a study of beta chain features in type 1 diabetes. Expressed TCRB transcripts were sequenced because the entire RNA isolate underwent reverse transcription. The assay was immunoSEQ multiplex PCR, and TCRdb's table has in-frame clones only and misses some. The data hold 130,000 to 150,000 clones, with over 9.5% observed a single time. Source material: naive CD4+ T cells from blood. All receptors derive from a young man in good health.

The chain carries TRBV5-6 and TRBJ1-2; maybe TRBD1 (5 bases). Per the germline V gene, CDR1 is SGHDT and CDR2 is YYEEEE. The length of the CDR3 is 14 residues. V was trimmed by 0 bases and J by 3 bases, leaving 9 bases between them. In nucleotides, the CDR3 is TGTGCCAGCAGCTTGGGACAGCGATACTATGGCTACACCTTC. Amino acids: CASSLGQRYYGYTF.

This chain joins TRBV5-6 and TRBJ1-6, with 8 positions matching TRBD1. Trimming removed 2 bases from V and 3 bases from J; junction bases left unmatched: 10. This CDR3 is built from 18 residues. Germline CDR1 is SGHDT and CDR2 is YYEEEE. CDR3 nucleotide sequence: TGTGCCAGCAGCTTATTAGGCCAGGGGGCCGACTATAATTCACCCCTCCACTTT. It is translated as CASSLLGQGADYNSPLHF.

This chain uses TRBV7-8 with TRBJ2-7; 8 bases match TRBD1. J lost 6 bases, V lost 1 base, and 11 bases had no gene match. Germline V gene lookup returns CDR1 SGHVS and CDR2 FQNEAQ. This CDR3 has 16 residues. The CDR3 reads CASSLDSPRTGSEQYF. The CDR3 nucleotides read TGTGCCAGCAGCTTAGATTCGCCGAGGACAGGGAGCGAGCAGTACTTC.

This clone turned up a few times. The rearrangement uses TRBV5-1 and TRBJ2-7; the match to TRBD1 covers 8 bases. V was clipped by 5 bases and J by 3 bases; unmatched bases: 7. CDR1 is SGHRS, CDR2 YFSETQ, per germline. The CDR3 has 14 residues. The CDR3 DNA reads TGCGCCAGCAGGTCCGGGACAGGTAACTACGAGCAGTACTTC. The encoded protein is CASRSGTGNYEQYF. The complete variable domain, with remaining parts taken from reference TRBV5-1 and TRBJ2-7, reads KAGVTQTPRYLIKTRGQQVTLSCSPISGHRSVSWYQQTPGQGLQFLFEYFSETQRNKGNFPGRFSGRQFSNSRSEMNVSTLELGDSALYLCASRSGTGNYEQYFGPGTRLTVT.

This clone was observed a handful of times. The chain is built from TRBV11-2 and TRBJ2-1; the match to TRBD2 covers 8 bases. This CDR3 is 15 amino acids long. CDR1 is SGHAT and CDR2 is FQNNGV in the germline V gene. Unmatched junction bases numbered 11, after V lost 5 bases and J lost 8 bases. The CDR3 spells CASSPTAGGLDEQFF. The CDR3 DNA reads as TGTGCCAGCAGCCCCACGGCGGGGGGCTTAGATGAGCAGTTCTTC.

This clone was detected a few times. The CDR3 loop is CASSLSRGGVGETQYF. The CDR3 DNA sequence: TGTGCCAGCAGCCTAAGTCGCGGGGGGGTCGGGGAGACCCAGTACTTC. V is TRBV9 and J is TRBJ2-5; 9 nucleotides match TRBD2. From germline, CDR1 is SGDLS and CDR2 YYNGEE. V trimming: 4 bases; J trimming: 5 bases; junction bases outside the gene matches: 12. There are 16 residues in the CDR3.

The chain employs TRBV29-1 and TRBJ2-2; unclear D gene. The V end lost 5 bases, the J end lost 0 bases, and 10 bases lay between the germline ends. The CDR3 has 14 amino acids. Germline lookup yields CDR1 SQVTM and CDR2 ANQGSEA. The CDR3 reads CSVLRQANTGELFF. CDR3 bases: TGCAGCGTTCTTCGCCAGGCGAACACCGGGGAGCTGTTTTTT.

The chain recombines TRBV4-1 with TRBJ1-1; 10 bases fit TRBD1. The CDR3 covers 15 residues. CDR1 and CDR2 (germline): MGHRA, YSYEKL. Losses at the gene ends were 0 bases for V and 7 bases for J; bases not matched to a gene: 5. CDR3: CASSQDRQGADEAFF. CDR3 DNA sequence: TGCGCCAGCAGCCAAGATAGACAGGGGGCCGATGAAGCTTTCTTT.

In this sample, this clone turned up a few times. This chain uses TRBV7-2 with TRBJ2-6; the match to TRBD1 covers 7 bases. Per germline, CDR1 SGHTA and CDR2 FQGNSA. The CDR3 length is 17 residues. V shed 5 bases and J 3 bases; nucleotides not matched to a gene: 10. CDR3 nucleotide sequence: TGTGCCAGCAGCCTAGACAGGGCCACCGGTGGGGCCAACGTCCTGACTTTC. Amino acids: CASSLDRATGGANVLTF.

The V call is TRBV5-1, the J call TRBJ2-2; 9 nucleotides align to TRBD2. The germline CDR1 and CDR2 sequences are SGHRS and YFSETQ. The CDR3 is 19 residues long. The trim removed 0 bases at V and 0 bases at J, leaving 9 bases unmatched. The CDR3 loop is CASSLGYRSGGANTGELFF. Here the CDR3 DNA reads TGCGCCAGCAGCTTGGGATACCGTAGCGGGGGAGCGAACACCGGGGAGCTGTTTTTT.

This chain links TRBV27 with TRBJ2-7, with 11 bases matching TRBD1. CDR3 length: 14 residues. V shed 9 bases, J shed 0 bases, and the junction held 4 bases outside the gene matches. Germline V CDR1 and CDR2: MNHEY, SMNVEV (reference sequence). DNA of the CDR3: TGTGCCAGTTGTGGGACAGGGGGCTCCTACGAGCAGTACTTC. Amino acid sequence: CASCGTGGSYEQYF.

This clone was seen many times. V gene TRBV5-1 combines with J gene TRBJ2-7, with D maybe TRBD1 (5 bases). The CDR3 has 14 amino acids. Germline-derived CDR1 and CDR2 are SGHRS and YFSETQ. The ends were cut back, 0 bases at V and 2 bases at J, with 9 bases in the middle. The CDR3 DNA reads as TGCGCCAGCAGCTTGGGACAGAACGCCTACGAGCAGTACTTC. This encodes CASSLGQNAYEQYF.

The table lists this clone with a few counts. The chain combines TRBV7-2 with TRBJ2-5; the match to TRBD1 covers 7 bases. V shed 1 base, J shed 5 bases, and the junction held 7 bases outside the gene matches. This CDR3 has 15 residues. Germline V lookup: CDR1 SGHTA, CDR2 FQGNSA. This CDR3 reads CASSLGHRGGETQYF. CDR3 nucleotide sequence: TGTGCCAGCAGCTTAGGGCACAGGGGCGGGGAGACCCAGTACTTC.

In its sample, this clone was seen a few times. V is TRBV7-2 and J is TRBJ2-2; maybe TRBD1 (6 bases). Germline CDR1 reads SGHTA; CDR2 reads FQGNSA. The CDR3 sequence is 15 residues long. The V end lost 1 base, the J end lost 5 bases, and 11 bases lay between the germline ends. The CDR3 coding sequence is TGTGCCAGCAGCTTAGTTGGGGACACAACCGGGGAGCTGTTTTTT. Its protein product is CASSLVGDTTGELFF.

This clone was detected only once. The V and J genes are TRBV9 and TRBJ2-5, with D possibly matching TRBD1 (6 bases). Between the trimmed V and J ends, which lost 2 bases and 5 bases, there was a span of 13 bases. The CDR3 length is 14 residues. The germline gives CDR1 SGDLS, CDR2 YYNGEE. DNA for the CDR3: TGTGCCAGCAGCGTCAGGGGAGATGGGGAGACCCAGTACTTC. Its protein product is CASSVRGDGETQYF.

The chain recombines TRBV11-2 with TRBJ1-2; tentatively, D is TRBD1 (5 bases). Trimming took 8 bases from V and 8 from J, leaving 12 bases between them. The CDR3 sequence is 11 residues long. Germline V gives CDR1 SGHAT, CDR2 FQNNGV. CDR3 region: CASWGLPGYTF. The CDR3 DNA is TGTGCCAGCTGGGGCTTGCCGGGCTACACCTTC.

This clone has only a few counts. CDR3 coding DNA: TGTGCCAGCAGCTACAGGGGTGGGAGAACTGAAGCTTTCTTT. Protein: CASSYRGGRTEAFF. The rearrangement links TRBV7-2 to TRBJ1-1, with 7 bases lining up with TRBD1. Trimming cost V 4 bases and J 5 bases; bases outside gene matches: 7. There are 14 residues in the CDR3. CDR1 SGHTA and CDR2 FQGNSA come from the germline V gene.

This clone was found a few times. CDR3 residues: CASSLSAGDPSGLFF. CDR3 DNA sequence: TGTGCCAGCAGCTTGTCCGCCGGGGATCCCTCGGGGCTGTTTTTT. The V and J genes are TRBV7-9 and TRBJ2-2; D is perhaps TRBD2 (5 bases). CDR1 SEHNR and CDR2 FQNEAQ come from the germline V gene (reference sequence). The V gene lost 3 bases and the J gene lost 13 bases, with 21 bases spanning the gap. The CDR3 is 15 amino acids.

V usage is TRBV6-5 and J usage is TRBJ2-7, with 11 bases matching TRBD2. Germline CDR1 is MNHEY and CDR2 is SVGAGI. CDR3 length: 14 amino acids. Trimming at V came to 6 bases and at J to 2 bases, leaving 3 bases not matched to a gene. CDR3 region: CASRGLAATYEQYF. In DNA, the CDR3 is TGTGCCAGCAGGGGACTAGCGGCGACCTACGAGCAGTACTTC.

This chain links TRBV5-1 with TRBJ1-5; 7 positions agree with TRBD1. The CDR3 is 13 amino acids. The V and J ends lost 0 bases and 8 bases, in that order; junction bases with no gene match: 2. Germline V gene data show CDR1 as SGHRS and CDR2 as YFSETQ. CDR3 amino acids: CASSLATGEPQHF. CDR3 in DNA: TGCGCCAGCAGCTTGGCTACAGGGGAGCCCCAGCATTTT. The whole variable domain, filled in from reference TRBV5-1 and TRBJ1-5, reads KAGVTQTPRYLIKTRGQQVTLSCSPISGHRSVSWYQQTPGQGLQFLFEYFSETQRNKGNFPGRFSGRQFSNSRSEMNVSTLELGDSALYLCASSLATGEPQHFGDGTRLSIL.